Listed below are T cell receptor beta chains from one sample, sequenced in a study of glioma-infiltrating T cells. Each CDR3 protein gets one entry after TCRdb re-called the multiplex PCR reads with MiXCR. Here the sample spans approximately 100,000 distinct CDR3 sequences, roughly 30% being singletons. Sequencing was done on a sample of glioma tissue, nonneoplastic brain tissue, or PBMCs (not recorded which). Receptors originate from a human donor with low-grade glioma or glioblastoma, undergoing nonglioma brain surgery, or in good health (not recorded which). CDR3s include the opening cysteine and the closing phenylalanine or tryptophan. D genes are given only for firm matches. Rows may omit the clone size; those that give it use once, few, many or a size class.

CDR3,DNA,V,size,D,J
CAISLASNTEAFF,TGTGCCATCAGTTTGGCGTCGAACACTGAAGCTTTCTTT,TRBV10-3,many,NA,TRBJ1-1
CASTSTEVQYF,TGTGCCAGCACCTCTACCGAAGTTCAGTACTTC,TRBV6-1,many,NA,TRBJ2-4
CSVSDRTYGYTF,TGCAGTGTATCGGACAGGACCTATGGCTACACCTTC,TRBV20-1,many,TRBD1,TRBJ1-2
CASNSPGLASTDTQYF,TGTGCCTCAAATTCGCCCGGGCTAGCAAGCACAGATACGCAGTATTTT,TRBV12-3/TRBV12-4,many,NA,TRBJ2-3
CASSQGLEGDYGYTF,TGCGCCAGCAGCCAAGGGTTGGAGGGAGACTATGGCTACACCTTC,TRBV4-3,NA,NA,TRBJ1-2
CASMDNANTGELFF,TGTGCCAGCATGGACAACGCGAACACCGGGGAGCTGTTTTTT,TRBV6-1,many,NA,TRBJ2-2
CSARRKLAGAYNEQFF,TGCAGTGCTAGACGTAAACTAGCGGGGGCCTACAATGAGCAGTTCTTC,TRBV20-1,many,TRBD2,TRBJ2-1
CASSLSRASYEQYF,TGTGCCAGCAGCCTAAGCCGGGCCTCCTACGAGCAGTACTTC,TRBV27,many,NA,TRBJ2-7
CASSLPGWNTEAFF,TGTGCCAGCAGTTTGCCAGGTTGGAACACTGAAGCTTTCTTT,TRBV12-3/TRBV12-4,NA,NA,TRBJ1-1
CASSRSVYSPLHF,TGTGCCAGCAGCCGATCTGTGTATTCACCCCTCCACTTT,TRBV7-9,many,NA,TRBJ1-6
CATLEGHYTEAFF,TGTGCCACTCTTGAGGGGCATTACACTGAAGCTTTCTTT,TRBV18,few,NA,TRBJ1-1
CASSSGASTDTQYF,TGTGCCAGCAGCAGCGGTGCTAGCACAGATACGCAGTATTTT,TRBV12-3/TRBV12-4,NA,NA,TRBJ2-3
CASSVADEQFF,TGTGCCAGCAGCGTAGCGGATGAGCAGTTCTTC,TRBV12-3/TRBV12-4,few,NA,TRBJ2-1
CASSLQSTLLQRTQYF,TGTGCCAGCAGCCTTCAGAGTACACTGCTTCAAAGGACCCAGTACTTC,TRBV3-1,NA,NA,TRBJ2-5
CATSENGENTEAFF,TGTGCCACCAGTGAAAATGGAGAGAACACTGAAGCTTTCTTT,TRBV24-1,NA,NA,TRBJ1-1
CASSVAGPETQYF,TGTGCCAGCAGCGTAGCTGGGCCCGAGACCCAGTACTTC,TRBV9,NA,NA,TRBJ2-5
CASSLVAGGLDTQYF,TGTGCTAGCAGCTTGGTAGCGGGGGGGCTAGATACGCAGTATTTT,TRBV7-7,many,TRBD2,TRBJ2-3
CASSPAGWTQYF,TGTGCCAGCAGCCCCGCCGGATGGACCCAGTACTTC,TRBV14,few,NA,TRBJ2-5
CARRPGSLQETQYF,TGTGCCCGCCGACCCGGCAGCCTCCAAGAGACCCAGTACTTC,TRBV6-1,many,NA,TRBJ2-5
CASSPRARGMEQYF,TGTGCCAGCAGCCCCCGGGCCCGAGGAATGGAGCAGTATTTT,TRBV12-3/TRBV12-4,NA,NA,TRBJ2-3
CAWEGRMYNEQFF,TGTGCCTGGGAGGGACGGATGTACAATGAGCAGTTCTTC,TRBV30,NA,NA,TRBJ2-1
CASSFWAGQETQYF,TGTGCCAGCAGCTTCTGGGCAGGGCAAGAGACCCAGTACTTC,TRBV7-2,NA,NA,TRBJ2-5
CASSLSRGLYNEQFF,TGTGCCAGCAGCTTGTCACGGGGGTTATACAATGAGCAGTTCTTC,TRBV7-2,few,NA,TRBJ2-1
CASRDGPNSGANVLTF,TGTGCCAGCCGGGACGGACCCAACTCTGGGGCCAACGTCCTGACTTTC,TRBV28,few,NA,TRBJ2-6
CSASSQGDTEAFF,TGCAGTGCTAGCTCACAGGGAGACACTGAAGCTTTCTTT,TRBV20-1,many,NA,TRBJ1-1
CASSYLSGQGEEGYTF,TGTGCCAGCAGTTATCTTTCGGGACAGGGGGAAGAAGGCTACACCTTC,TRBV6-1,many,TRBD1,TRBJ1-2
CATSSLSFGETQYF,TGTGCCACCAGCAGTTTATCCTTCGGAGAGACCCAGTACTTC,TRBV15,NA,NA,TRBJ2-5
CASSTYYAPGQTQETQYF,TGTGCCAGCAGTACCTACTATGCCCCGGGACAGACCCAAGAGACCCAGTACTTC,TRBV28,NA,TRBD1,TRBJ2-5
CASSYSLDGTGTYEEYF,TGTGCCAGCAGTTACTCCCTCGACGGAACAGGGACCTACGAGGAGTACTTC,TRBV6-6,NA,NA,TRBJ2-7
CASSQTAGGASQPQHF,TGTGCCAGCAGTCAAACTGCGGGGGGCGCCTCCCAGCCCCAGCATTTT,TRBV2,NA,NA,TRBJ1-5
CASSYFKGASEQFF,TGTGCCAGCAGTTATTTCAAGGGGGCTAGTGAGCAGTTCTTC,TRBV6-2/TRBV6-3,many,TRBD1,TRBJ2-1
CASSAAQGRYGYTF,TGTGCCAGCAGTGCTGCTCAGGGCCGGTATGGCTACACCTTC,TRBV27,many,NA,TRBJ1-2
CASSQEYNEQFF,TGTGCCAGCAGTCAGGAGTACAATGAGCAGTTCTTC,TRBV2,few,NA,TRBJ2-1
CASSFSIGQGGGHTF,TGTGCCAGCAGCTTTTCCATCGGACAGGGCGGAGGCCACACCTTC,TRBV27,few,TRBD1,TRBJ1-2
CASSGRVAGGLETQYF,TGTGCCAGCAGCGGAAGAGTAGCGGGGGGGCTGGAGACCCAGTACTTC,TRBV9,NA,TRBD2,TRBJ2-5
CASSQDDGQRQHF,TGTGCCAGCAGCCAAGATGACGGCCAGCGCCAGCATTTT,TRBV3-1,NA,NA,TRBJ1-5
CASSSSSGGCNEQFF,TGTGCCAGCAGCTCATCTAGCGGGGGATGCAATGAGCAGTTCTTC,TRBV7-8,few,TRBD2,TRBJ2-1
CASRSAGAQAQYF,TGTGCCAGCAGGAGTGCGGGAGCCCAGGCCCAGTATTTT,TRBV2,NA,TRBD2,TRBJ2-3
CSARDGRGRSILAEAFF,TGCAGTGCTAGAGATGGACGGGGCAGGTCTATACTAGCCGAAGCTTTCTTT,TRBV20-1,NA,NA,TRBJ1-1
CASSLTLAGNEQFF,TGTGCCAGCAGCCTCACCTTAGCGGGCAATGAGCAGTTCTTC,TRBV7-8,many,TRBD2,TRBJ2-1
CASSLEGLAPTNEQFF,TGTGCCAGCAGCTTAGAGGGACTAGCGCCGACCAATGAGCAGTTCTTC,TRBV7-3,few,TRBD2,TRBJ2-1
CASSYSWAETNTGELFF,TGTGCCAGCAGTTACTCTTGGGCAGAAACTAACACCGGGGAGCTGTTTTTT,TRBV6-6,many,NA,TRBJ2-2
CASSSTTGYEQFF,TGTGCCAGTAGTTCCACGACGGGGTATGAGCAGTTCTTC,TRBV19,NA,NA,TRBJ2-1
CSVTGSYEQYF,TGCAGCGTTACCGGGAGCTACGAGCAGTACTTC,TRBV29-1,NA,NA,TRBJ2-7
CATRRDSQGVKQYF,TGTGCCACCAGGAGAGATTCCCAGGGGGTTAAGCAGTACTTC,TRBV15,few,TRBD1,TRBJ2-7
CASSPNRLAGPGWEFF,TGTGCCAGCAGCCCGAATAGACTAGCGGGGCCGGGGTGGGAGTTCTTC,TRBV3-1,NA,TRBD2,TRBJ2-1
CASSIPGRYYEQYF,TGTGCCAGCAGTATACCGGGACGGTACTACGAGCAGTACTTC,TRBV28,many,NA,TRBJ2-7
CASSQAVAATQYF,TGTGCCAGCAGCCAAGCGGTAGCGGCTACGCAGTATTTT,TRBV3-1,NA,NA,TRBJ2-3
CSARSYEQYF,TGCAGTGCTCGGAGCTACGAGCAGTACTTC,TRBV20-1,many,NA,TRBJ2-7
CASSLQTPSNQPQHF,TGTGCCAGCAGTTTGCAAACTCCTTCCAATCAGCCCCAGCATTTT,TRBV12-3/TRBV12-4,NA,NA,TRBJ1-5
CASSSKVQSEAFF,TGTGCCAGCAGCTCCAAGGTTCAAAGTGAAGCTTTCTTT,TRBV7-8,NA,NA,TRBJ1-1
CASPTRGPLHTEAFF,TGTGCCAGCCCCACTAGAGGACCCTTGCACACTGAAGCTTTCTTT,TRBV9,few,NA,TRBJ1-1
CAWSFSSNQPQHF,TGTGCCTGGAGTTTCAGTAGCAATCAGCCCCAGCATTTT,TRBV30,few,NA,TRBJ1-5
CASIDPGTEAFF,TGTGCCAGTATTGATCCGGGGACTGAAGCTTTCTTT,TRBV19,many,NA,TRBJ1-1
CASSREGSGFEKLFF,TGTGCCAGCAGCCGAGAAGGGTCTGGGTTTGAAAAACTGTTTTTT,TRBV7-2,few,NA,TRBJ1-4
CASRRQFANTGELFF,TGTGCCAGCAGGAGACAGTTCGCGAACACCGGGGAGCTGTTTTTT,TRBV6-2/TRBV6-3,many,NA,TRBJ2-2
CASSFGTAGNTIYF,TGTGCCAGCAGTTTCGGGACAGCTGGAAACACCATATATTTT,TRBV12-3/TRBV12-4,few,TRBD1,TRBJ1-3
CASSLEGPANYGYTF,TGTGCCAGCAGCTTAGAAGGACCGGCTAACTATGGCTACACCTTC,TRBV7-8,many,NA,TRBJ1-2
CASSYRGHLNQPQHF,TGTGCCAGCAGTTACCGGGGACACCTCAATCAGCCCCAGCATTTT,TRBV6-6,many,NA,TRBJ1-5
CASSFSPTLAGKHIRAKNIQYF,TGTGCCAGCAGCTTCTCCCCAACACTAGCGGGGAAACACATCCGAGCCAAAAACATTCAGTACTTC,TRBV7-9,NA,TRBD2,TRBJ2-4